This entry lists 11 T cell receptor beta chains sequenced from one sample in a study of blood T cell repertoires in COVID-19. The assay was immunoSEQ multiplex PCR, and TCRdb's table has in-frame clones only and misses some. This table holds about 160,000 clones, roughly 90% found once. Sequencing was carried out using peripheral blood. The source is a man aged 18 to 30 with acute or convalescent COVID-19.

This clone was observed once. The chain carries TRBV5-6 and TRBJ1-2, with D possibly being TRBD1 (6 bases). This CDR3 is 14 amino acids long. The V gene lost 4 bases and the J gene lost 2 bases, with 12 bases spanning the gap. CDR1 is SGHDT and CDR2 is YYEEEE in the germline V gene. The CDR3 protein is CASSNPQGNYGYTF. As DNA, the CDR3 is TGTGCCAGCAGCAACCCACAGGGCAACTATGGCTACACCTTC.

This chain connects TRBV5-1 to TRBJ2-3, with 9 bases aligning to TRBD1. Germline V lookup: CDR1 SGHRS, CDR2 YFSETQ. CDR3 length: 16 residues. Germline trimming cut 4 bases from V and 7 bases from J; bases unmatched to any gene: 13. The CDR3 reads CASSPGQGTGGHTQYF. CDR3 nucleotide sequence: TGCGCCAGCAGCCCGGGACAGGGTACGGGCGGACATACGCAGTATTTT.

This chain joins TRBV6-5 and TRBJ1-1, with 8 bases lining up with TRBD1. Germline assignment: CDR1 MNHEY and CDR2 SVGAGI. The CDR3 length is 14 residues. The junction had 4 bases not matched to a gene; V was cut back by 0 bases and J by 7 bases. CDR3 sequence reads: CASSYSAGGYEAFF. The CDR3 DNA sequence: TGTGCCAGCAGTTACTCGGCAGGGGGCTATGAAGCTTTCTTT.

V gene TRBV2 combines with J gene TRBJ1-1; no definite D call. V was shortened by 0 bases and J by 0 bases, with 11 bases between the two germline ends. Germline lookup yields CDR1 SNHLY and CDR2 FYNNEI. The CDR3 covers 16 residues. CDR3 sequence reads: CASSEAGSRMNTEAFF. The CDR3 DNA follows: TGTGCCAGCAGTGAAGCGGGCAGCCGCATGAACACTGAAGCTTTCTTT.

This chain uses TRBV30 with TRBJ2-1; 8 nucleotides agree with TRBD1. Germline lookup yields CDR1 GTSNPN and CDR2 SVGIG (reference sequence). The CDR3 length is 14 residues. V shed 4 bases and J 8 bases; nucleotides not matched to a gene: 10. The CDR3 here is CAWMADRALHEQFF. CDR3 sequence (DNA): TGTGCCTGGATGGCGGACAGGGCCCTCCATGAGCAGTTCTTC.

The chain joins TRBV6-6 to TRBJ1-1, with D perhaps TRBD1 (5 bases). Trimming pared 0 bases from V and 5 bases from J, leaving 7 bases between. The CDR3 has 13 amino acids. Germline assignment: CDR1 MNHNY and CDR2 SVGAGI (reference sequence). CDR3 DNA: TGTGCCAGCAGTTACTCGGGGGGGACTGAAGCTTTCTTT. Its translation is CASSYSGGTEAFF.

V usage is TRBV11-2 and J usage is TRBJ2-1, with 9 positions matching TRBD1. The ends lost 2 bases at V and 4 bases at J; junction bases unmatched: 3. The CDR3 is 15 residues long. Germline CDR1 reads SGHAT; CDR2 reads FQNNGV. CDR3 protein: CASSLMGQGYNEQFF. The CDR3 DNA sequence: TGTGCCAGCAGCTTAATGGGACAGGGATACAATGAGCAGTTCTTC.

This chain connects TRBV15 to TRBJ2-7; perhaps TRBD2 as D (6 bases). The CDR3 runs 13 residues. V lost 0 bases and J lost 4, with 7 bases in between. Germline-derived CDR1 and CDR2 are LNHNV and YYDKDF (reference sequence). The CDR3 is CATSRDAGYEQYF. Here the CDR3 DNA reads TGTGCCACCAGCAGAGATGCGGGGTACGAGCAGTACTTC.

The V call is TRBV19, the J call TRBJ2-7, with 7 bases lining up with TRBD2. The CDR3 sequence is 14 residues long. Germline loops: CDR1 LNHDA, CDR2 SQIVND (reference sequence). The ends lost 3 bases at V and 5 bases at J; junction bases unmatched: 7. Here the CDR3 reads CASSIREGYDEQYF. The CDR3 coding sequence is TGTGCCAGTAGTATTAGGGAGGGTTACGACGAGCAGTACTTC.

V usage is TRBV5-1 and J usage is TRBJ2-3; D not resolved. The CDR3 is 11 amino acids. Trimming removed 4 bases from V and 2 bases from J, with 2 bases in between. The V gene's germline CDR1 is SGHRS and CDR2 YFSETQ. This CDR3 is CASSLTDTQYF. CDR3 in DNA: TGCGCCAGCAGCCTCACAGATACGCAGTATTTT. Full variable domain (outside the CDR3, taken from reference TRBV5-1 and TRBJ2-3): KAGVTQTPRYLIKTRGQQVTLSCSPISGHRSVSWYQQTPGQGLQFLFEYFSETQRNKGNFPGRFSGRQFSNSRSEMNVSTLELGDSALYLCASSLTDTQYFGPGTRLTVL.

The CDR3 sequence: CASSSQRQTGNTGELFF. For the CDR3, the DNA is TGTGCCAGCAGCTCCCAACGACAGACAGGGAACACCGGGGAGCTGTTTTTT. The rearrangement joins TRBV11-3 to TRBJ2-2; tentatively, D is TRBD1 (6 bases). Trimming removed 4 bases at V and 1 base at J, with 16 bases between. The germline V gene has CDR1 SGHNT and CDR2 YENEEA. The CDR3 runs to 17 residues.